A single sample is the source of the 19 T cell receptor beta chains below, sequenced in a study of CD8 T cells in ankylosing spondylitis (TCRdb year 2017). Results the study describes overall, beyond this receptor: Blood from ankylosing spondylitis patients appeared to be characterized by a TCR beta motif composed of several highly homologous amino acid variants.

The method was 5' RACE. The sequencer was an Illumina HiSeq 2500. TCRdb reprocessed the public reads (quality trimming at Q25 with fastp, clone calling with MiXCR) and kept in-frame beta chains. Entries that share a CDR3 protein sequence are merged under the most common genes and DNA. The table for this sample lists fewer than 550,000 distinct CDR3 sequences; 5.3% of them were counted only once. The ten biggest clones cover 3% to 4.5% of the sample. Their antigens are not known. Input material: blood, either unsorted or a sorted T cell fraction (not recorded which). These receptors all come from a male donor with ankylosing spondylitis.

This clonotype was seen at least ten times. The chain has TRBV12-3 or TRBV12-4 and TRBJ2-2, with 11 bases fitting TRBD1. The CDR3 runs to 16 residues. Trimming cost V 6 bases and J 4 bases; bases outside gene matches: 7. The CDR3, as DNA: TGTGCCAGCAGCCCGGGACAGGGGGTAGGCACCGGGGAGCTGTTTTTT. Protein sequence: CASSPGQGVGTGELFF.

In this sample, this clonotype turned up a few times. The rearrangement uses TRBV6-1 and TRBJ2-5; possibly TRBD1 or TRBD2 for D (5 bases each). CDR3 length: 14 amino acids. V was trimmed by 5 bases and J by 4 bases, leaving 14 bases between them. The V gene's germline CDR1 is MNHNS and CDR2 SASEGT. The CDR3 spells CASSPGPSRETQYF. CDR3 bases: TGTGCCAGCAGTCCGGGACCATCCAGAGAGACCCAGTACTTC.

This clonotype occurred many times. The chain couples TRBV12-3 or TRBV12-4 to TRBJ2-7; D gene ambiguous. CDR3 length equals 13 residues. V lost 6 bases and J 2 bases, leaving 11 bases between the germline ends. CDR3 nucleotide sequence: TGTGCCAGCAGCAAAACGACCCCCTACGAGCAGTACTTC. It encodes CASSKTTPYEQYF.

This clonotype was seen many times. V and J are TRBV5-4 and TRBJ2-5; the D is unclear. The V end lost 0 bases, the J end lost 2 bases, and 8 bases lay between the germline ends. The CDR3 totals 14 residues. Germline V gene lookup returns CDR1 SGHNT and CDR2 YYREEE (reference sequence). The CDR3 spells CASSLDTVQETQYF. The CDR3 nucleotides are TGTGCCAGCAGCTTGGACACAGTTCAAGAGACCCAGTACTTC. The full variable domain, its missing parts supplied by reference TRBV5-4 and TRBJ2-5, is ETGVTQSPTHLIKTRGQQVTLRCSSQSGHNTVSWYQQALGQGPQFIFQYYREEENGRGNFPPRFSGLQFPNYSSELNVNALELDDSALYLCASSLDTVQETQYFGPGTRLLVL.

This clonotype occurred many times. The chain recombines TRBV18 with TRBJ2-7, with D perhaps matching TRBD1 (6 bases). The CDR3 is 16 residues long. Germline CDR1 KGHSH, CDR2 LQKENI. The V end was cut by 2 bases, the J end by 0 bases, with 14 bases between. Here the CDR3 DNA reads TGTGCCAGCTCACCAACAACTCGGGACACCTCCTACGAGCAGTACTTC. Encoded protein: CASSPTTRDTSYEQYF.

The chain joins TRBV9 to TRBJ2-2; D tentatively fits TRBD1 or TRBD2 (7 bases each). V lost 1 base, J lost 5 bases, and 12 bases lay in between. CDR3 length equals 15 residues. CDR1 SGDLS and CDR2 YYNGEE come from the germline V gene. CDR3 DNA: TGTGCCAGCAGCGTAAGCAGGGGGGGGACCGGGGAGCTGTTTTTT. Protein sequence: CASSVSRGGTGELFF.

The sample holds many counts of this clonotype. The chain couples TRBV5-6 to TRBJ2-7; D is uncertain. Per germline, CDR1 SGHDT and CDR2 YYEEEE. Trimming left V 6 bases short and J 2 bases short, with 18 bases between. The CDR3 contains 15 residues. CDR3 region: CASTSTRNRAYEQYF. The CDR3 DNA is TGTGCCAGCACCTCGACTCGGAACAGAGCCTACGAGCAGTACTTC.

There are a few counts of this clonotype. This rearrangement joins TRBV30 to TRBJ2-1; TRBD2 aligns across 10 bases. CDR3 length: 15 residues. Germline V CDR1 and CDR2: GTSNPN, SVGIG (reference sequence). This CDR3 reads CAVGTSASSYNEQFF. As DNA, the CDR3 is TGTGCTGTGGGGACTAGCGCTTCCTCCTACAATGAGCAGTTCTTC.

The rearrangement joins TRBV5-6 to TRBJ2-7; D remains unclear. Between the trimmed V and J ends, which lost 4 bases and 4 bases, there was a span of 15 bases. The germline gives CDR1 SGHDT, CDR2 YYEEEE. This CDR3 is 14 amino acids long. CDR3 DNA: TGTGCCAGCAGCACCCGGCACAGTCGTTACGAGCAGTACTTC. This sequence encodes CASSTRHSRYEQYF. The full variable domain, rest sourced from reference TRBV5-6 and TRBJ2-7, is DAGVTQSPTHLIKTRGQQVTLRCSPKSGHDTVSWYQQALGQGPQFIFQYYEEEERQRGNFPDRFSGHQFPNYSSELNVNALLLGDSALYLCASSTRHSRYEQYFGPGTRLTVT.

This clonotype has at least ten counts. The CDR3 here is CASSLAPEGYQETQYF. CDR3 nucleotides: TGTGCCAGCAGCTTAGCGCCCGAGGGGTACCAAGAGACCCAGTACTTC. The V call is TRBV7-2, the J call TRBJ2-5, with D perhaps being TRBD1 or TRBD2 (5 bases each). V lost 0 bases to trimming and J lost 0 bases, with 11 bases between them. Per germline, CDR1 SGHTA and CDR2 FQGNSA. This CDR3 spans 16 amino acids.

V usage is TRBV18 and J usage is TRBJ1-1; 7 bases fit TRBD1. Per the germline V gene, CDR1 is KGHSH and CDR2 is LQKENI. The CDR3 length is 14 residues. The V and J ends lost 6 bases and 3 bases, in that order; junction bases with no gene match: 7. The CDR3 loop reads CASSGTAADTEAFF. CDR3 DNA sequence: TGTGCCAGCTCTGGGACAGCTGCTGACACTGAAGCTTTCTTT.

There are many counts of this clonotype. The chain combines TRBV9 with TRBJ2-3, with D tentatively TRBD2 (6 bases). Trimming removed 3 bases from V and 2 bases from J, with 22 bases in between. Germline V CDR1 and CDR2: SGDLS, YYNGEE. The CDR3 is 18 amino acids. The CDR3 loop reads CASSEDPSSLAPTDTQYF. The CDR3 DNA sequence: TGTGCCAGCAGCGAAGACCCTTCAAGTCTAGCGCCCACAGATACGCAGTATTTT.

The V and J genes are TRBV5-1 and TRBJ2-1; D gene uncertain. Germline V gives CDR1 SGHRS, CDR2 YFSETQ. V shed 0 bases and J shed 8 bases, with 12 bases lying between them. The CDR3 loop spans 14 amino acids. The CDR3 bases are TGCGCCAGCAGCTTGGTACATATTGTGGATGAGCAGTTCTTC. Encoded protein: CASSLVHIVDEQFF.

Ten or more counts support this clonotype. The DNA of the CDR3 is TGTGCCAGCAGTTACGGAGGGACAGGTACAGATACGCAGTATTTT. It codes for CASSYGGTGTDTQYF. The V gene is TRBV6-2 or TRBV6-3, the J gene TRBJ2-3; 8 bases are shared with TRBD1. Germline-derived CDR1 and CDR2 are MNHEY and SVGEGT. Losses at the gene ends were 2 bases for V and 3 bases for J; bases not matched to a gene: 4. The CDR3 length is 15 residues.

This clonotype has at least ten counts. This chain joins TRBV5-1 and TRBJ1-4; tentatively, D is TRBD1 (5 bases). This CDR3 is built from 13 residues. The V and J ends lost 2 bases and 10 bases respectively, with 12 bases between them. Germline CDR1 SGHRS, CDR2 YFSETQ. CDR3 residues: CASSFGHNGKLFF. DNA for the CDR3: TGCGCCAGCAGCTTTGGACATAACGGAAAACTGTTTTTT.

This clonotype appeared many times. CDR3 DNA sequence: TGTGCCAGCAGCCCCCTCCAGGGGGCTCGAGGAAACACCATATATTTT. Translation gives CASSPLQGARGNTIYF. The V gene is TRBV7-2, the J gene TRBJ1-3, with 8 bases lining up with TRBD1. Looked up from germline, CDR1 is SGHTA and CDR2 is FQGNSA. Germline trimming cut 5 bases from V and 4 bases from J; bases unmatched to any gene: 10. The CDR3 is made up of 16 amino acids.

The chain uses TRBV24-1 and TRBJ2-2; D remains unclear. The ends were cut back, 10 bases at V and 7 bases at J, with 24 bases in the middle. CDR3 length equals 16 residues. In germline, CDR1 is KGHDR, CDR2 SFDVKD. CDR3 sequence reads: CATQQSSVLPNGELFF. The CDR3 nucleotides are TGTGCCACGCAACAATCGTCGGTTTTGCCCAACGGGGAGCTGTTTTTT.

The V and J genes are TRBV2 and TRBJ2-1; 7 bases align to TRBD2. V lost 6 bases and J lost 2; bases outside the gene matches: 7. The CDR3 loop spans 15 amino acids. CDR1 SNHLY and CDR2 FYNNEI come from the germline V gene. The CDR3 loop is CASRWGGNPYNEQFF. The CDR3 coding sequence is TGTGCCAGCAGATGGGGGGGAAACCCCTACAATGAGCAGTTCTTC.

This clonotype was counted ten times or more. The chain uses TRBV6-5 and TRBJ1-1; D is ambiguous. Germline V gives CDR1 MNHEY, CDR2 SVGAGI. This CDR3 is 14 amino acids long. Trimming pared 3 bases from V and 4 bases from J, leaving 12 bases between. The CDR3: CASSYSYLGTEAFF. In DNA form, the CDR3 reads TGTGCCAGCAGTTATTCTTATCTGGGCACTGAAGCTTTCTTT.